Below, 24 T cell receptor beta chains from the same sample are listed, as sequenced in a study of vaccination effects on CD4 cells after COVID-19. For these receptors, no antigen is known. Method: immunoSEQ multiplex PCR; TCRdb's copy keeps in-frame clones and lacks some. The table lists some 34,000 clones, more than 75% of them singletons. Sequencing in the ViraFEST assay came after antigen-specific CD4+ T cells had been expanded with viral peptide pools, which were used to stimulate PBMC. Culture lasted 10 days before CD4+ T cell isolation. It was two doses of either the BNT162b2 or mRNA-1273 vaccine that participants received. Sequenced material: CD4+ T cells from PBMCs cultured with HCoV-NL63 spike peptides, taken after COVID-19 vaccination. The source is a human donor who received a COVID-19 vaccine. Some clones in this sample may be carry-over from other donors' samples.

The rearrangement links TRBV30 to TRBJ2-1; 9 positions agree with TRBD2. The CDR3 is made up of 16 amino acids. Germline assignment: CDR1 GTSNPN and CDR2 SVGIG (reference sequence). The trim removed 3 bases at V and 7 bases at J, leaving 13 bases unmatched. CDR3 in amino acids: CAWSGFSGAGGNEQFF. The CDR3 coding sequence is TGTGCCTGGAGCGGTTTTAGCGGGGCGGGGGGGAATGAGCAGTTCTTC. The full variable domain, with the rest looked up from reference TRBV30 and TRBJ2-1, is SQTIHQWPATLVQPVGSPLSLECTVEGTSNPNLYWYRQAAGRGLQLLFYSVGIGQISSEVPQNLSASRPQDRQFILSSKKLLLSDSGFYLCAWSGFSGAGGNEQFFGPGTRLTVL.

J is TRBJ2-5 and V is TRBV5-1; possible D gene TRBD1, 6 bases. CDR1 is SGHRS, CDR2 YFSETQ, per germline. This CDR3 contains 13 residues. The germline V and J ends were trimmed by 4 bases and 4 bases, with 11 bases remaining between them. The CDR3 nucleotides are TGCGCCAGCAGCCCCTCCAGGGGAGAGACCCAGTACTTC. It codes for CASSPSRGETQYF.

V gene TRBV9 combines with J gene TRBJ2-1, with TRBD2 matching 9 bases. J was trimmed by 6 bases and V by 4 bases; bases with no gene match: 11. CDR1 SGDLS and CDR2 YYNGEE come from the germline V gene. The CDR3 sequence is 16 residues long. The CDR3 nucleotides read TGTGCCAGCAGCCGAGGGAGGGGTAGCGGGGGCAATGAGCAGTTCTTC. This sequence encodes CASSRGRGSGGNEQFF.

The V call is TRBV24-1, the J call TRBJ1-4, with D possibly TRBD1 on 6 matching bases. Germline V gene lookup returns CDR1 KGHDR and CDR2 SFDVKD. V shed 3 bases and J shed 12 bases, with 16 bases lying between them. The CDR3 sequence is 14 residues long. The CDR3 bases are TGTGCCACCAGTGATCCTGCCAGGGGCAGGGAACTGTTTTTT. Its translation: CATSDPARGRELFF.

V usage is TRBV6-5 and J usage is TRBJ1-1; 8 bases match TRBD1. Germline loops: CDR1 MNHEY, CDR2 SVGAGI. Trimming at V came to 4 bases and at J to 4 bases, leaving 8 bases not matched to a gene. This CDR3 comprises 15 residues. CDR3 in DNA: TGTGCCAGCAGTTCTTTCGACAGGGGATTCACTGAAGCTTTCTTT. The encoded protein is CASSSFDRGFTEAFF.

The gene calls are TRBV9 and TRBJ2-5; 10 bases are shared with TRBD2. V shed 0 bases and J 7 bases; nucleotides not matched to a gene: 12. Germline CDR1 SGDLS, CDR2 YYNGEE. The CDR3 is 17 amino acids. CDR3 protein: CASSVGLTSGPRGTQYF. The CDR3 DNA reads as TGTGCCAGCAGCGTAGGGTTGACTAGCGGGCCTCGGGGGACCCAGTACTTC.

The rearrangement links TRBV4-1 to TRBJ1-4; 7 bases agree with TRBD1. The V gene end was trimmed by 6 bases and the J gene end by 7 bases; junction bases not matched to a gene: 5. Germline CDR1 reads MGHRA; CDR2 reads YSYEKL. This CDR3 region has 13 residues. CDR3: CASRQGTGEKLFF. The CDR3 bases are TGCGCCAGCAGACAGGGGACGGGTGAAAAACTGTTTTTT.

The chain recombines TRBV3-1 (or the pseudogene TRBV3-2) with TRBJ1-5; D may be TRBD1 (6 bases). Trimming left V 1 base short and J 7 bases short, with 11 bases between. The CDR3 runs to 14 residues. Germline V gene data show CDR1 as LGHDT and CDR2 as YNNKEL (reference sequence). CDR3 DNA sequence: TGTGCCAGCAGCCAAGGACAGGTAAGACAGCCCCAGCATTTT. This codes for CASSQGQVRQPQHF.

The gene calls are TRBV29-1 and TRBJ2-5; either TRBD1 or TRBD2 may fit D (6 bases each). The CDR3 has 13 amino acids. Germline values: CDR1 SQVTM, CDR2 ANQGSEA. The ends were cut back, 3 bases at V and 2 bases at J, with 10 bases in the middle. The CDR3 DNA reads TGCAGCGTTGATCGGGGGCGACAAGAGACCCAGTACTTC. This translates into CSVDRGRQETQYF.

V is TRBV6-5 and J is TRBJ1-2; perhaps TRBD1 as D (5 bases). Germline V gives CDR1 MNHEY, CDR2 SVGAGI. V lost 5 bases to trimming and J lost 0 bases, with 10 bases between them. This CDR3 has 14 residues. The CDR3, as DNA: TGTGCCAGCAGTCTCGACAGATCTAACTATGGCTACACCTTC. Residues: CASSLDRSNYGYTF.

The CDR3 is CAIRTGQPQHF. In DNA form, the CDR3 reads TGTGCCATCAGGACAGGTCAGCCCCAGCATTTT. The genes are TRBV10-3 and TRBJ1-5; D possibly corresponds to TRBD1 (6 bases). Trimming left V 6 bases short and J 6 bases short, with 6 bases between. The CDR3 length is 11 residues. In germline, CDR1 is ENHRY, CDR2 SYGVKD.

V and J are TRBV5-1 and TRBJ2-3; no firm D call. CDR3 size: 14 residues. Germline CDR1 SGHRS, CDR2 YFSETQ. Trimming pared 3 bases from V and 6 bases from J, leaving 14 bases between. Here the CDR3 DNA reads TGCGCCAGCAGCTCCCTTGTAGTAGGCGATACGCAGTATTTT. Translated, it gives CASSSLVVGDTQYF.

This chain uses TRBV9 with TRBJ1-2; the match to TRBD1 covers 8 bases. This CDR3 region has 13 residues. J gave up 8 bases and V 1 base, and 4 bases lay outside the gene matches. Germline CDR1 reads SGDLS; CDR2 reads YYNGEE. The chain's CDR3 is CASSVQGASGYTF. CDR3 nucleotide sequence: TGTGCCAGCAGCGTACAGGGGGCGAGCGGCTACACCTTC.

The gene calls are TRBV5-1 and TRBJ2-3; TRBD1 or TRBD2 may be the D gene (5 bases each). CDR3 length: 13 amino acids. CDR1 and CDR2 from the germline V gene are SGHRS and YFSETQ. Trimming took 3 bases from V and 2 from J, leaving 7 bases between them. The CDR3 protein is CASSWGITDTQYF. The CDR3, as DNA: TGCGCCAGCAGCTGGGGGATCACAGATACGCAGTATTTT.

This sequence joins TRBV24-1 and TRBJ1-1, with 8 bases matching TRBD1. The V gene's germline CDR1 is KGHDR and CDR2 SFDVKD. J gave up 1 base and V 4 bases, and 4 bases lay outside the gene matches. This CDR3 is built from 15 residues. The CDR3 region is CATSDPTGGNTEAFF. CDR3 in DNA: TGTGCCACCAGTGACCCCACAGGGGGGAACACTGAAGCTTTCTTT.

The chain recombines TRBV9 with TRBJ2-1; D gene ambiguous. CDR3 length: 13 residues. Germline CDR1 reads SGDLS; CDR2 reads YYNGEE. V was cut by 4 bases and J by 12 bases, with 17 bases left in between. This chain's CDR3 is CASSSQPPERQFF. The CDR3 DNA reads TGTGCCAGCAGCTCCCAGCCCCCTGAGAGGCAGTTCTTC.

V gene TRBV14 combines with J gene TRBJ2-2; no clear D. The germline V gene has CDR1 SGHDN and CDR2 FVKESK. This CDR3 contains 16 residues. V was trimmed by 0 bases and J by 1 base, leaving 9 bases between them. The CDR3 bases are TGTGCCAGCAGCCAAGATATGGGTTGGAACACCGGGGAGCTGTTTTTT. This codes for CASSQDMGWNTGELFF.

This clone is medium-sized within its sample. CDR3 nucleotides: TGTGCCAGCAGCCAATATTTGGACCCCTCCTACACCTTC. Translated: CASSQYLDPSYTF. The chain uses TRBV7-2 and TRBJ1-2; D gene unclear. Trimming left V 5 bases short and J 10 bases short, with 17 bases between. The germline V gene has CDR1 SGHTA and CDR2 FQGNSA. This CDR3 has 13 amino acids.

The chain joins TRBV6-2 or TRBV6-3 to TRBJ1-6, with D tentatively TRBD1 (5 bases). This CDR3 has 16 residues. Per germline, CDR1 MNHEY and CDR2 SVGEGT. The ends were cut back, 3 bases at V and 4 bases at J, with 13 bases in the middle. CDR3 loop: CASSYGTAVYNSPLHF. As DNA, the CDR3 is TGTGCCAGCAGTTATGGGACCGCCGTATATAATTCACCCCTCCACTTT.

The rearrangement links TRBV19 to TRBJ1-2; 10 bases match TRBD1. J gave up 5 bases and V 4 bases, and 7 bases lay outside the gene matches. Germline V gives CDR1 LNHDA, CDR2 SQIVND (reference sequence). The CDR3 is made up of 15 amino acids. The CDR3 reads CASSRSGTGVYGYTF. In DNA, the CDR3 is TGTGCCAGTAGTAGGTCCGGGACAGGGGTGTATGGCTACACCTTC.

This clone is large within its sample. This sequence joins TRBV6-2 or TRBV6-3 and TRBJ1-6, with unresolved D. The germline V and J ends were trimmed by 4 bases and 14 bases, with 18 bases remaining between them. Germline assignment: CDR1 MNHEY and CDR2 SVGEGT. The CDR3 loop spans 14 amino acids. This CDR3 is CASSSRSGGETLHF. The CDR3 nucleotides read TGTGCCAGCAGTTCCCGGAGCGGCGGGGAGACCCTCCACTTT.

The chain is built from TRBV5-1 and TRBJ1-6; D may be TRBD1 (6 bases). V gave up 2 bases and J gave up 0 bases, with 12 bases separating them. In germline, CDR1 is SGHRS, CDR2 YFSETQ. The CDR3 contains 17 residues. The CDR3 DNA is TGCGCCAGCAGCTTTGTAGGAGGGGGCTCCTATAATTCACCCCTCCACTTT. Amino acids: CASSFVGGGSYNSPLHF.

This chain connects TRBV5-1 to TRBJ1-5; 7 bases agree with TRBD1. The CDR3 totals 15 residues. Looked up from germline, CDR1 is SGHRS and CDR2 is YFSETQ. The junction had 7 bases not matched to a gene; V was cut back by 0 bases and J by 7 bases. In nucleotides, the CDR3 is TGCGCCAGCAGCTTGGAGGCAGGGGGTGGACAGCCCCAGCATTTT. Residues: CASSLEAGGGQPQHF.

The CDR3 DNA sequence: TGTGCCAGCAGCTCCACTATGACAGGGGGCTTGGGACCCCTCCACTTT. Its protein is CASSSTMTGGLGPLHF. The chain links TRBV5-6 to TRBJ1-6, with 10 bases fitting TRBD1. This CDR3 is built from 16 residues. CDR1 is SGHDT, CDR2 YYEEEE, per germline. V dropped 3 bases and J dropped 12; count of bases not matched to a gene: 12.